These 25 T cell receptor beta chains came from one sample sequenced in a study of blood T cells in healthy people across ages. The authors ran a second PCR of about 7 to 12 cycles using a sample-barcoded 5' primer and a J-beta primer mix. TCRdb reprocessed the 5' RACE reads with MiXCR, giving one entry per CDR3 protein. Of about 500,000 distinct CDR3 sequences listed, 24% were seen once; the top ten hold just over 8.5%. The same sample was also studied in work on T cells of mothers and their children.

The sample was blood. All receptors come from a boy aged 5-17 years in good health.

The rearrangement uses TRBV6-1 and TRBJ1-5; D is undetermined. V shed 1 base and J shed 7 bases, with 5 bases lying between them. Per the germline V gene, CDR1 is MNHNS and CDR2 is SASEGT. The CDR3 runs 12 residues. CDR3 DNA sequence: TGTGCCAGCAGTGAAGATATACAGCCCCAGCATTTT. It encodes CASSEDIQPQHF.

CDR3 sequence reads: CASSQAPGSNTGELFF. The CDR3 bases are TGTGCCAGCAGCCAAGCTCCGGGATCGAACACCGGGGAGCTGTTTTTT. The chain combines TRBV3-1 with TRBJ2-2; TRBD2 is a possible D gene (5 bases). The length of the CDR3 is 16 residues. Trimming left V 1 base short and J 0 bases short, with 9 bases between. The germline V gene encodes CDR1 LGHDT and CDR2 YNNKEL (reference sequence).

This chain connects TRBV4-2 to TRBJ1-4; the D is unclear. The CDR3 consists of 14 residues. The V gene lost 2 bases and the J gene lost 8 bases, with 12 bases spanning the gap. Germline CDR1 reads LGHNA; CDR2 reads YNFKEQ. CDR3 sequence reads: CASSQSLAGEKLFF. The CDR3 DNA is TGTGCCAGCAGCCAAAGCCTGGCGGGGGAAAAACTGTTTTTT.

The sample holds a few counts of this clonotype. This rearrangement joins TRBV5-6 to TRBJ2-6, with D uncertain. The length of the CDR3 is 17 residues. V lost 3 bases and J 0 bases, leaving 13 bases between the germline ends. Per the germline V gene, CDR1 is SGHDT and CDR2 is YYEEEE. The CDR3 loop is CASSSKLIGSGANVLTF. CDR3 DNA: TGTGCCAGCAGCTCAAAGTTAATTGGCTCTGGGGCCAACGTCCTGACTTTC.

This clonotype was picked up many times. The chain is built from TRBV7-9 and TRBJ2-5; 15 bases are shared with TRBD2. The J call may not be correct, given that the DNA end is closer to TRBJ2-1. Germline assignment: CDR1 SEHNR and CDR2 FQNEAQ (reference sequence). The CDR3 has 17 residues. The CDR3 bases are TGTGCCAGCAGCTTTCGGAGGGGACTAGCGGGAGGTAATGAGCAGTTCTTC. Protein: CASSFRRGLAGGNEQFF.

J is TRBJ2-5 and V is TRBV27; possibly TRBD1 for D (6 bases). There are 13 residues in the CDR3. Trimming stripped 4 bases from V and 13 bases from J, with 19 bases between. CDR1 is MNHEY, CDR2 SMNVEV, per germline (reference sequence). The CDR3 reads CASSWLPGASAYF. CDR3 DNA sequence: TGTGCCAGCAGTTGGCTACCAGGGGCCTCGGCGTACTTC.

This clonotype was counted only a few times. The chain has TRBV3-1 and TRBJ2-7, with D perhaps matching TRBD2 (7 bases). This CDR3 contains 15 residues. The V end was cut by 4 bases, the J end by 1 base, with 14 bases between. Per germline, CDR1 LGHDT and CDR2 YNNKEL (reference sequence). The CDR3 loop is CASSPGGGGSYEQYF. The CDR3 nucleotides read TGTGCCAGCAGCCCTGGAGGGGGGGGATCCTACGAGCAGTACTTC.

This sequence joins TRBV5-1 and TRBJ2-5; no clear D. The CDR3 consists of 17 residues. The V end was cut by 6 bases, the J end by 5 bases, with 26 bases between. Germline assignment: CDR1 SGHRS and CDR2 YFSETQ. CDR3 residues: CASTLVGLPTKWETQYF. CDR3 in DNA: TGCGCCAGCACCTTAGTAGGTCTCCCGACCAAGTGGGAGACCCAGTACTTC.

This clonotype was observed a handful of times. This sequence joins TRBV9 and TRBJ2-1; D gene unclear. The CDR3 spans 13 residues. Trimming shortened V by 4 bases and J by 6 bases, and 11 bases separated the two germline ends. The germline V gene has CDR1 SGDLS and CDR2 YYNGEE. CDR3 residues: CASSPQLGNEQFF. The CDR3 region has the DNA TGTGCCAGCAGCCCCCAGTTGGGCAATGAGCAGTTCTTC.

There are many counts of this clonotype. This chain uses TRBV6-2 or TRBV6-3 with TRBJ1-6; TRBD1 might be the D (6 bases). The CDR3 consists of 14 residues. The germline V gene encodes CDR1 MNHEY and CDR2 SVGEGT. Trimming took 8 bases from V and 7 from J, leaving 15 bases between them. The CDR3 spells CASSQQGENSPLHF. The CDR3 DNA is TGTGCCAGCTCACAACAGGGTGAAAATTCACCCCTCCACTTT.

The rearrangement joins TRBV5-5 to TRBJ1-3, with D possibly matching TRBD1 (5 bases). The V end lost 4 bases, the J end lost 0 bases, and 17 bases lay between the germline ends. Germline-derived CDR1 and CDR2 are SGHKS and YYEKEE (reference sequence). This CDR3 is 17 amino acids long. Here the CDR3 reads CASSGRWGEVSGNTIYF. CDR3 coding DNA: TGTGCCAGCAGCGGACGATGGGGGGAGGTCTCTGGAAACACCATATATTTT. Based on the CDR3 plus reference TRBV5-5 and TRBJ1-3, the full variable domain is DAGVTQSPTHLIKTRGQQVTLRCSPISGHKSVSWYQQVLGQGPQFIFQYYEKEERGRGNFPDRFSARQFPNYSSELNVNALLLGDSALYLCASSGRWGEVSGNTIYFGEGSWLTVV.

V is TRBV4-2 and J is TRBJ2-3; D unclear. The CDR3 loop spans 17 amino acids. Trimming left V 3 bases short and J 0 bases short, with 16 bases between. Looked up from germline, CDR1 is LGHNA and CDR2 is YNFKEQ. The CDR3 sequence is CASSHPPDASSTDTQYF. DNA of the CDR3: TGTGCCAGCAGCCATCCCCCGGATGCGTCTAGCACAGATACGCAGTATTTT.

This sequence joins TRBV7-9 and TRBJ2-5, with 8 bases that match TRBD2. CDR3 length: 15 residues. With V trimmed by 2 bases and J by 4 bases, 6 bases remained unmatched. Germline CDR1 and CDR2: SEHNR and FQNEAQ (reference sequence). CDR3: CASSLFGGDGETQYF. The CDR3 DNA reads as TGTGCCAGCAGCTTATTCGGGGGGGATGGAGAGACCCAGTACTTC. The full variable domain, its missing parts supplied by reference TRBV7-9 and TRBJ2-5, is DTGVSQNPRHKITKRGQNVTFRCDPISEHNRLYWYRQTLGQGPEFLTYFQNEAQLEKSRLLSDRFSAERPKGSFSTLEIQRTEQGDSAMYLCASSLFGGDGETQYFGPGTRLLVL.

The chain joins TRBV7-2 to TRBJ2-5; 7 nucleotides line up with TRBD2. With 5 bases clipped from V and 1 base from J, the junction kept 1 base outside the gene matches. CDR3 length: 13 amino acids. Germline V gene lookup returns CDR1 SGHTA and CDR2 FQGNSA. CDR3 DNA: TGTGCCAGCAGCGGGGGGGTCCAAGAGACCCAGTACTTC. Its protein product is CASSGGVQETQYF.

In this sample, this clonotype turned up a few times. The rearrangement links TRBV2 to TRBJ2-1; 11 bases are a match to TRBD2. The CDR3 spans 16 residues. Germline V lookup: CDR1 SNHLY, CDR2 FYNNEI. V gave up 2 bases and J gave up 7 bases; unmatched junction bases: 7. CDR3 amino acids: CASSEFSLAGGNEQFF. The CDR3 DNA reads TGTGCCAGCAGTGAATTTAGTCTAGCGGGAGGTAATGAGCAGTTCTTC. Looking up the rest from reference TRBV2 and TRBJ2-1 gives the full variable domain: EPEVTQTPSHQVTQMGQEVILRCVPISNHLYFYWYRQILGQKVEFLVSFYNNEISEKSEIFDDQFSVERPDGSNFTLKIRSTKLEDSAMYFCASSEFSLAGGNEQFFGPGTRLTVL.

This rearrangement joins TRBV7-2 to TRBJ2-7; 7 nucleotides line up with TRBD2. The CDR3 length is 20 residues. After removal of 0 bases from V and 0 bases from J, the junction contained 17 bases not matched to a gene. Germline loops: CDR1 SGHTA, CDR2 FQGNSA. The CDR3 region has the DNA TGTGCCAGCAGCTTAGCTCCGCGGTGGGAGGGTAGGATTAACTCCTACGAGCAGTACTTC. Protein product: CASSLAPRWEGRINSYEQYF.

The gene calls are TRBV5-6 and TRBJ1-1; D is possibly TRBD1 (5 bases). The CDR3 has 14 amino acids. The ends were cut back, 5 bases at V and 3 bases at J, with 14 bases in the middle. Germline values: CDR1 SGHDT, CDR2 YYEEEE. The CDR3 spells CASRRRTLYTEAFF. The CDR3 DNA follows: TGTGCCAGCAGGCGGAGGACACTCTACACTGAAGCTTTCTTT.

This clonotype was seen more than once but under ten times. The CDR3 DNA reads as TGTGCCAGCGAGGGAATGGGCACTGAAGCTTTCTTT. Its translation: CASEGMGTEAFF. The chain joins TRBV6-2 or TRBV6-3 to TRBJ1-1; no clear D gene. There are 12 residues in the CDR3. CDR1 and CDR2 (germline): MNHEY, SVGEGT. V was trimmed by 8 bases and J by 4 bases, leaving 11 bases between them.

Points on this clonotype: A read error may account for a junction end that differs from germline. The gene calls are TRBV20-1 and TRBJ1-2, with 7 bases aligning to TRBD1. The germline V gene has CDR1 DFQATT and CDR2 SNEGSKA (reference sequence). This CDR3 spans 12 amino acids. CDR3 DNA sequence: TGCAGTGCTACCGAGACGATTGACAGGGTCCACTTC. It yields the protein CSATETIDRVHF.

The chain joins TRBV7-2 to TRBJ1-2; D is undetermined. The CDR3 totals 15 residues. V dropped 2 bases and J dropped 2 bases, with 12 bases sitting between them. Per the germline V gene, CDR1 is SGHTA and CDR2 is FQGNSA. CDR3 residues: CASSLTPPSNYGYTF. In DNA form, the CDR3 reads TGTGCCAGCAGCTTAACTCCCCCCAGCAACTATGGCTACACCTTC.

The chain is built from TRBV5-1 and TRBJ2-7; TRBD2 aligns across 7 bases. Germline CDR1 reads SGHRS; CDR2 reads YFSETQ. J gave up 3 bases and V 7 bases, and 7 bases lay outside the gene matches. The CDR3 extends over 13 amino acids. The CDR3 protein is CASGSSGNYEQYF. The CDR3 region has the DNA TGCGCCAGCGGATCTAGCGGAAACTACGAGCAGTACTTC.

The chain carries TRBV5-1 and TRBJ1-2; no reliable D call. V was pared by 5 bases and J by 0 bases, with 11 bases between. The CDR3 totals 14 residues. Germline V gives CDR1 SGHRS, CDR2 YFSETQ. The CDR3 coding sequence is TGCGCCAGCAGGGAGGAGTCAGCTAACTATGGCTACACCTTC. Translated: CASREESANYGYTF. The whole variable domain, filled in from reference TRBV5-1 and TRBJ1-2, reads KAGVTQTPRYLIKTRGQQVTLSCSPISGHRSVSWYQQTPGQGLQFLFEYFSETQRNKGNFPGRFSGRQFSNSRSEMNVSTLELGDSALYLCASREESANYGYTFGSGTRLTVV.

In this sample, this clonotype turned up many times. The genes are TRBV4-3 and TRBJ2-5; 8 nucleotides align to TRBD2. Germline CDR1 LGHNA, CDR2 YSLEER. The V and J ends lost 1 base and 4 bases, in that order; junction bases with no gene match: 5. CDR3 length: 15 residues. CDR3: CASSQVLAGGETQYF. The CDR3 bases are TGCGCCAGCAGCCAAGTCCTCGCGGGGGGAGAGACCCAGTACTTC.

CDR3 loop: CASSAPRGQGDYEQYF. For the CDR3, the DNA is TGTGCCAGCAGCGCGCCCCGGGGACAGGGGGACTACGAGCAGTACTTC. J is TRBJ2-5 and V is TRBV9; 11 bases align to TRBD1. The closer fit of TRBJ2-7 to the DNA end suggests the J call may be wrong. CDR1 is SGDLS and CDR2 is YYNGEE in the germline V gene. This CDR3 has 16 amino acids.

J is TRBJ1-2 and V is TRBV25-1; no reliable D call. The CDR3 sequence is 13 residues long. Trimming removed 1 base at V and 3 bases at J, with 6 bases between. Per the germline V gene, CDR1 is MGHDK and CDR2 is SYGVNS. CDR3 protein: CASSESVYYGYTF. The CDR3 bases are TGTGCCAGCAGTGAATCTGTTTACTATGGCTACACCTTC.